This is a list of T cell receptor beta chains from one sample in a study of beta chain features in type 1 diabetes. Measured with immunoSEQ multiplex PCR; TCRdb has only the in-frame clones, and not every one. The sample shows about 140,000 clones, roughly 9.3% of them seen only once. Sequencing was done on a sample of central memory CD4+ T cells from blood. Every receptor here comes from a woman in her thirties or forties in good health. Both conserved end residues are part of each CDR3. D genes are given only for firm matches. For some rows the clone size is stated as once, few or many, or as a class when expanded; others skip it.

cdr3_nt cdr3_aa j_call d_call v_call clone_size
TGTGCCAGCTCCCTCGGAGCTAGCGGAGAGACCCAGTACTTC CASSLGASGETQYF TRBJ2-5 TRBD2 TRBV18 -
TGTGCTACCTCGGCTGGAGCGGGGGGGCCAGAGACCCAGTACTTC CATSAGAGGPETQYF TRBJ2-5 TRBD2 TRBV12-5 few
TGTGCCAGCAGCTTAGATTTTTCGCAGGGGGATCTCTCGGGCGAGCAGTACTTC CASSLDFSQGDLSGEQYF TRBJ2-7 TRBD1 TRBV7-6 few
TGTGCCAGCAGCCAAGATCAAGCGGGCCATACTTCAGATACGCAGTATTTT CASSQDQAGHTSDTQYF TRBJ2-3 - TRBV4-2 many
TGCGCCAGCAGCTCGGGGATGCGTGGGACAGGGGGGGACATTCAGTACTTC CASSSGMRGTGGDIQYF TRBJ2-4 TRBD1 TRBV5-1 -
TGTGCCAGCAGCTTAACTAGCGGGGTCCTCACCGGGGAGCTGTTTTTT CASSLTSGVLTGELFF TRBJ2-2 TRBD2 TRBV7-9 -
TGTGCCACTGTCGACAGGGCCCCCTATGGCTACACCTTC CATVDRAPYGYTF TRBJ1-2 TRBD1 TRBV19 many
TGTGCCATCAGTGATCAGGGTTCGGATGAGCAGTTCTTC CAISDQGSDEQFF TRBJ2-1 - TRBV10-3 few
TGTGCCAGCAGCACTGGGACAGCCACCTACGAGCAGTACTTC CASSTGTATYEQYF TRBJ2-7 TRBD1 TRBV7-2 many
TGTGCCAGCTCACCACAGCGGGGGTTCACAGATACGCAGTATTTT CASSPQRGFTDTQYF TRBJ2-3 TRBD2 TRBV18 few
TGTGCTAGTGGTTTGGGACTTGGTTGGAGCTACGAGCAGTACTTC CASGLGLGWSYEQYF TRBJ2-7 - TRBV12-5 -
TGCGCCAGCAGCCGGGACAGGGGGCAGGGCTACACCTTC CASSRDRGQGYTF TRBJ1-2 TRBD1 TRBV23-1 few
TGTGCCAGCAGACATGAAAACAGGGGCCAAGAGACCCAGTACTTC CASRHENRGQETQYF TRBJ2-5 TRBD1 TRBV7-2 few
TGTGCCAGCAGTTCCTTAGGGACAGGGGGATTCCAAGAGACCCAGTACTTC CASSSLGTGGFQETQYF TRBJ2-5 TRBD1 TRBV2 -
TGTGCCAGCTCACTGCAGGGACAGGCCTCTGGAAACACCATATATTTT CASSLQGQASGNTIYF TRBJ1-3 TRBD1 TRBV18 -
TGTGCCAGCAGTTACTCGTTTAGCGGGGGGGGTGAGACCCAGTACTTC CASSYSFSGGGETQYF TRBJ2-5 TRBD2 TRBV6-5 -
TGTGCCAGCTCACCACAAAAGCTTTCCACTGAAGCTTTCTTT CASSPQKLSTEAFF TRBJ1-1 - TRBV18 few
TGCGCCAGCAGCCAAGCAGGGGGGACCTCCTACAATGAGCAGTTCTTC CASSQAGGTSYNEQFF TRBJ2-1 - TRBV4-3 few
TGCAGTGCTAGAGGGGACAGCGAGCAGTACTTC CSARGDSEQYF TRBJ2-7 TRBD1 TRBV20-1 few
TGTGCCAGCAGCTTCTCCAGGGGGGGCAATCAGCCCCAGCATTTT CASSFSRGGNQPQHF TRBJ1-5 TRBD1 TRBV7-9 few
TGTGCCAGCATGAGTAGGGGGACAGGGGGTTACAATGAGCAGTTCTTC CASMSRGTGGYNEQFF TRBJ2-1 TRBD1 TRBV2 -
TGTGCCAGTAGTGTCGGACAGCTCCTGAACACTGAAGCTTTCTTT CASSVGQLLNTEAFF TRBJ1-1 - TRBV19 many
TGTGCCAGCGGGCGGGCGGACTACGAGCAGTACTTC CASGRADYEQYF TRBJ2-7 - TRBV9 many
TGTGCCAGCAGCAGGCGGGACGAGCAGTACTTC CASSRRDEQYF TRBJ2-7 - TRBV13 few
TGTGCCAGCAGTCCCGGGATTCAGGGGAACTATGGCTACACCTTC CASSPGIQGNYGYTF TRBJ1-2 - TRBV28 many
TGTGCCAGCAGAGGGGACAGGGAAAATAACGAGCAGTACTTC CASRGDRENNEQYF TRBJ2-7 TRBD1 TRBV6-6 few
TGCGCCAGCAGCTTAGGGGCAGGCCGAAGTTGGCAAGAGACCCAGTACTTC CASSLGAGRSWQETQYF TRBJ2-5 - TRBV5-1 few
TGTGCTAGTAAGGCGGGGGGGGACTACAATGAGCAGTTCTTC CASKAGGDYNEQFF TRBJ2-1 TRBD2 TRBV12-5 -
TGCAGCGTTGAAAGAGGGGAGACCCAGTACTTC CSVERGETQYF TRBJ2-5 - TRBV29-1 -
TGCAGCGCGTCGGGAGGGTTAGGCACTGAAGCTTTCTTT CSASGGLGTEAFF TRBJ1-1 - TRBV29-1 few
TGTGCCAGCAGAGGGACAGGCGGTACAACCGCCCAGCATTTT CASRGTGGTTAQHF TRBJ1-5 TRBD1 TRBV6-5 -
TGTGCCAGCAGCTTAGAGCGGACAGGGTTCACCTACGAGCAGTACTTC CASSLERTGFTYEQYF TRBJ2-7 TRBD1 TRBV7-2 -
TGTGCCAGCAGCGGACTAGCAAGGGGGGAGACCCAGTACTTC CASSGLARGETQYF TRBJ2-5 TRBD2 TRBV7-2 few
TGTGCCAGCAGCTTACTCGAAGATACGCAGTATTTT CASSLLEDTQYF TRBJ2-3 - TRBV5-6 -
TGCGCCAGCAGCCAGGACAGGGGGGAAGGCTGGGATACGCAGTATTTT CASSQDRGEGWDTQYF TRBJ2-3 TRBD1 TRBV4-1 -
TGTGCCAGCAGAACCTGGGGAGCGAGAAAACTGTTTTTT CASRTWGARKLFF TRBJ1-4 - TRBV6-5 few
TGTGCCAGCAGTTATCATAGCAGTCGGGCGGGGGAGACCCAGTACTTC CASSYHSSRAGETQYF TRBJ2-5 - TRBV6-5 -
TGTGCCAGCAGTTACTCACGGGTGGGTGGCTACACCTTC CASSYSRVGGYTF TRBJ1-2 - TRBV6-5 -
TGTGCCAGCAACACAGCAACTAATGAAAAACTGTTTTTT CASNTATNEKLFF TRBJ1-4 - TRBV25-1 -
TGCAGCGTTGATGAGGGGGGGCGTAGAGATACGCAGTATTTT CSVDEGGRRDTQYF TRBJ2-3 - TRBV29-1 few
TGCGCCAGCAGCGACCAGGGGGGTCAACAGCCCCAGCATTTT CASSDQGGQQPQHF TRBJ1-5 TRBD1 TRBV5-1 -
TGTGCCAGCAGCGAGATCTCGAGTAGTTTCAACGAGCAGTACTTC CASSEISSSFNEQYF TRBJ2-7 - TRBV14 few
TGTGCCAGCAGCTCCGAGACTAGCGGGGGTTGGAGGGACACCGGGGAGCTGTTTTTT CASSSETSGGWRDTGELFF TRBJ2-2 TRBD2 TRBV7-6 few
TGCGCCAGCAGCCCCCGGACAGATGGAAACACCATATATTTT CASSPRTDGNTIYF TRBJ1-3 - TRBV5-1 few
TGTGCCAGCAGCCCCCCCGAGGGCTTTGGAAACACCATATATTTT CASSPPEGFGNTIYF TRBJ1-3 - TRBV7-2 few
TGCGCCAGCGCGCAGGGGATGGAACCGACCTATGGCTACACCTTC CASAQGMEPTYGYTF TRBJ1-2 - TRBV5-1 -